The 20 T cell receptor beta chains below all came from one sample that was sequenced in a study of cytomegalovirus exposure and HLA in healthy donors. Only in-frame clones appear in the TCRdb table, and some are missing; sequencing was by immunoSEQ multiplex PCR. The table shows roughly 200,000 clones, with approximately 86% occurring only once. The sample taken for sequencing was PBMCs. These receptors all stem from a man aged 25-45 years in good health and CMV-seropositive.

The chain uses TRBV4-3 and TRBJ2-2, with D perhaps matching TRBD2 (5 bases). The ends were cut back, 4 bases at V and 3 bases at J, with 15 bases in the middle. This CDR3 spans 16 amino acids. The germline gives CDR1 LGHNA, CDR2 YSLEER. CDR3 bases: TGCGCCAGCAGCCCGGGTCTAGTGGAGGACACCGGGGAGCTGTTTTTT. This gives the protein CASSPGLVEDTGELFF.

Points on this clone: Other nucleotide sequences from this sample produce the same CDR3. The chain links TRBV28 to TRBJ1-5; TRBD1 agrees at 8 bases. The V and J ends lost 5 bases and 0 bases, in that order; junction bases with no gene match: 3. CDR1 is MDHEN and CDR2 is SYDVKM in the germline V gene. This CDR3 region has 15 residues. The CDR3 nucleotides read TGTGCCAGCAGTCTCGGGACAGGTAGCAATCAGCCCCAGCATTTT. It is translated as CASSLGTGSNQPQHF.

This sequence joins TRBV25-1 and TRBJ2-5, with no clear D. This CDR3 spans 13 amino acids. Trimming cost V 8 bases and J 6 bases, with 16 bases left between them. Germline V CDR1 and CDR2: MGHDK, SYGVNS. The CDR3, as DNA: TGTGCCAGCGGCGGCTCTCTGAGAAAGACCCAGTACTTC. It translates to CASGGSLRKTQYF.

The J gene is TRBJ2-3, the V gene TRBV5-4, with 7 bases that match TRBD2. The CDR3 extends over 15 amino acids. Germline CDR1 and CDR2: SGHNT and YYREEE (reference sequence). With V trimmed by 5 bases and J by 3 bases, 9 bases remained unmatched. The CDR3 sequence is CASSTQSGITDTQYF. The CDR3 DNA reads TGTGCCAGCAGTACCCAGAGCGGGATAACAGATACGCAGTATTTT. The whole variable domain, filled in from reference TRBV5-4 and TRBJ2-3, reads ETGVTQSPTHLIKTRGQQVTLRCSSQSGHNTVSWYQQALGQGPQFIFQYYREEENGRGNFPPRFSGLQFPNYSSELNVNALELDDSALYLCASSTQSGITDTQYFGPGTRLTVL.

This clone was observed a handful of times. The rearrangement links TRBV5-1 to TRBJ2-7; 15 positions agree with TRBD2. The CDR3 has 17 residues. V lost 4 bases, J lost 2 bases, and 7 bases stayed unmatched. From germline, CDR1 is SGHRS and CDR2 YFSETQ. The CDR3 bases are TGCGCCAGCAGCAGGACTAGCGGGAGGGTCCTAACCTACGAGCAGTACTTC. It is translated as CASSRTSGRVLTYEQYF.

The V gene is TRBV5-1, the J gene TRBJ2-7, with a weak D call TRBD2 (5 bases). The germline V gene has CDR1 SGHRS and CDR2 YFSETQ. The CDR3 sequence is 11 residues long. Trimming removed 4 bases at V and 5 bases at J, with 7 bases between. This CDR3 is CASSPGDEQYF. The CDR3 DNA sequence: TGCGCCAGCAGCCCCGGGGACGAGCAGTACTTC.

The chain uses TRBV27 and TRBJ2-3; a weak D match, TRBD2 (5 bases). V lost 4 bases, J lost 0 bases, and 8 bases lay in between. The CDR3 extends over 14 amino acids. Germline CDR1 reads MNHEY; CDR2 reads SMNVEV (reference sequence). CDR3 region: CASSYLASTDTQYF. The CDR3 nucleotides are TGTGCCAGCAGTTACCTAGCTAGCACAGATACGCAGTATTTT.

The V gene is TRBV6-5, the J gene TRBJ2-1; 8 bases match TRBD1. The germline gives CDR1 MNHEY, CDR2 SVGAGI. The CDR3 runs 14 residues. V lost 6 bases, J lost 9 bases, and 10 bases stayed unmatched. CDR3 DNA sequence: TGTGCCAGCAGGCTTAGGACAGGGCAGGGTGAGCAGTTCTTC. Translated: CASRLRTGQGEQFF.

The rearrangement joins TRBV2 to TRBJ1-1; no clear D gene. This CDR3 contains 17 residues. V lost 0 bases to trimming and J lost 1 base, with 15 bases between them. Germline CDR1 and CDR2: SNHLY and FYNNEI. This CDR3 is CASSEALAHRGNTEAFF. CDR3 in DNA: TGTGCCAGCAGTGAAGCGCTGGCACATCGGGGGAACACTGAAGCTTTCTTT.

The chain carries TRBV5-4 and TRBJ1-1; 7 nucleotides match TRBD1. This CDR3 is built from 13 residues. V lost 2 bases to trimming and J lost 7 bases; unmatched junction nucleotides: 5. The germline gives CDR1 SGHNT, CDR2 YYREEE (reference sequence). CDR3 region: CASSLTGELEAFF. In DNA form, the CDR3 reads TGTGCCAGCAGCTTAACAGGGGAACTTGAAGCTTTCTTT.

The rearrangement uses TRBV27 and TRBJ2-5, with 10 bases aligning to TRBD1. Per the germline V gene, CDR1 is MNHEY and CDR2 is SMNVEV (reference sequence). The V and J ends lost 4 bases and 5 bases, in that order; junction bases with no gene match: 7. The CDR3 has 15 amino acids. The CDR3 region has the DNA TGTGCCAGCAGTTCCCCGGGACAGGGGCGGGAGACCCAGTACTTC. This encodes CASSSPGQGRETQYF.

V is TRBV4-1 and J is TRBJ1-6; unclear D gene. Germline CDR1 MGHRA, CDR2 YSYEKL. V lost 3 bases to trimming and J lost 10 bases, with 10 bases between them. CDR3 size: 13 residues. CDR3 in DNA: TGCGCCAGCAGCCAGTTAGGCGCGTCACCCCTCCACTTT. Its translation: CASSQLGASPLHF.

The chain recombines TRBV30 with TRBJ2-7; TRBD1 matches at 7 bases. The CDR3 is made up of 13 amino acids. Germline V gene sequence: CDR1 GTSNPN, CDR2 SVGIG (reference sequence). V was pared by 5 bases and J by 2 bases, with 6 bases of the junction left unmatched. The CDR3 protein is CAWEGQQTYEQYF. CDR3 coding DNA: TGTGCCTGGGAGGGACAGCAGACCTACGAGCAGTACTTC.

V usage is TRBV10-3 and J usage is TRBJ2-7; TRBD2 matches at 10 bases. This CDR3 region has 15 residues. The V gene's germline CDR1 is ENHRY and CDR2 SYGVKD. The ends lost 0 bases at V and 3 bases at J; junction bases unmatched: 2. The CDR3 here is CAISESPSGSYEQYF. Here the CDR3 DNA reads TGTGCCATCAGTGAGTCGCCTAGCGGGAGCTACGAGCAGTACTTC.

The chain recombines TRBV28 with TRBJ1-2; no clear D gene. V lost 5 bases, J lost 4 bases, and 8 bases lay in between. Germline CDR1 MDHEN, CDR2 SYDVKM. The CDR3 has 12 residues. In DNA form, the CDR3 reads TGTGCCAGCAGTCCTCTTCTCTATGGCTACACCTTC. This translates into CASSPLLYGYTF.

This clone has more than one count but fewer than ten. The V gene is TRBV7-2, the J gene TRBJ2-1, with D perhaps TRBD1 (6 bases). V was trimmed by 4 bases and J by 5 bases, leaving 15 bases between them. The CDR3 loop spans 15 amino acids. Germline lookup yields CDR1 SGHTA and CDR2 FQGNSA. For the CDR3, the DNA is TGTGCCAGCAGCTCACCTCGCAGGGGAAACAATGAGCAGTTCTTC. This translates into CASSSPRRGNNEQFF.

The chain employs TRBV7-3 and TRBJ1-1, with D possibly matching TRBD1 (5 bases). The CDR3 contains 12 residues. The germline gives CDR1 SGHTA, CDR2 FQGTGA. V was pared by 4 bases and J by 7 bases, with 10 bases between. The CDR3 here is CASSSGPVEAFF. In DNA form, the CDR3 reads TGTGCCAGCAGCTCGGGGCCCGTTGAAGCTTTCTTT.

CDR3 nucleotide sequence: TGTGCCAGCAGTTACTCATGGGGCGAGACCCAGTACTTC. Its protein product is CASSYSWGETQYF. The chain is built from TRBV6-5 and TRBJ2-5; D possibly corresponds to TRBD1 (5 bases). Trimming took 0 bases from V and 5 from J, leaving 7 bases between them. Germline values: CDR1 MNHEY, CDR2 SVGAGI. The CDR3 is 13 amino acids.

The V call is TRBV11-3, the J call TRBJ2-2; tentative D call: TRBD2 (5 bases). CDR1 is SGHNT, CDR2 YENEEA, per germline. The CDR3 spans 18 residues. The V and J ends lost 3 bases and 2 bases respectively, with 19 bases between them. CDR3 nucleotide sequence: TGTGCCAGCAGCTTCCACGTGGGGAGCGGTCCCAACACCGGGGAGCTGTTTTTT. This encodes CASSFHVGSGPNTGELFF.

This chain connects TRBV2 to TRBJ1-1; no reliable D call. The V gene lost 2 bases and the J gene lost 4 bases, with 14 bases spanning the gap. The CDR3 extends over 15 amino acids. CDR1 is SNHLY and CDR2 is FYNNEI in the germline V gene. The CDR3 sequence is CASSELKGLGTEAFF. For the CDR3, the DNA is TGTGCCAGCAGTGAATTGAAGGGCTTAGGCACTGAAGCTTTCTTT.